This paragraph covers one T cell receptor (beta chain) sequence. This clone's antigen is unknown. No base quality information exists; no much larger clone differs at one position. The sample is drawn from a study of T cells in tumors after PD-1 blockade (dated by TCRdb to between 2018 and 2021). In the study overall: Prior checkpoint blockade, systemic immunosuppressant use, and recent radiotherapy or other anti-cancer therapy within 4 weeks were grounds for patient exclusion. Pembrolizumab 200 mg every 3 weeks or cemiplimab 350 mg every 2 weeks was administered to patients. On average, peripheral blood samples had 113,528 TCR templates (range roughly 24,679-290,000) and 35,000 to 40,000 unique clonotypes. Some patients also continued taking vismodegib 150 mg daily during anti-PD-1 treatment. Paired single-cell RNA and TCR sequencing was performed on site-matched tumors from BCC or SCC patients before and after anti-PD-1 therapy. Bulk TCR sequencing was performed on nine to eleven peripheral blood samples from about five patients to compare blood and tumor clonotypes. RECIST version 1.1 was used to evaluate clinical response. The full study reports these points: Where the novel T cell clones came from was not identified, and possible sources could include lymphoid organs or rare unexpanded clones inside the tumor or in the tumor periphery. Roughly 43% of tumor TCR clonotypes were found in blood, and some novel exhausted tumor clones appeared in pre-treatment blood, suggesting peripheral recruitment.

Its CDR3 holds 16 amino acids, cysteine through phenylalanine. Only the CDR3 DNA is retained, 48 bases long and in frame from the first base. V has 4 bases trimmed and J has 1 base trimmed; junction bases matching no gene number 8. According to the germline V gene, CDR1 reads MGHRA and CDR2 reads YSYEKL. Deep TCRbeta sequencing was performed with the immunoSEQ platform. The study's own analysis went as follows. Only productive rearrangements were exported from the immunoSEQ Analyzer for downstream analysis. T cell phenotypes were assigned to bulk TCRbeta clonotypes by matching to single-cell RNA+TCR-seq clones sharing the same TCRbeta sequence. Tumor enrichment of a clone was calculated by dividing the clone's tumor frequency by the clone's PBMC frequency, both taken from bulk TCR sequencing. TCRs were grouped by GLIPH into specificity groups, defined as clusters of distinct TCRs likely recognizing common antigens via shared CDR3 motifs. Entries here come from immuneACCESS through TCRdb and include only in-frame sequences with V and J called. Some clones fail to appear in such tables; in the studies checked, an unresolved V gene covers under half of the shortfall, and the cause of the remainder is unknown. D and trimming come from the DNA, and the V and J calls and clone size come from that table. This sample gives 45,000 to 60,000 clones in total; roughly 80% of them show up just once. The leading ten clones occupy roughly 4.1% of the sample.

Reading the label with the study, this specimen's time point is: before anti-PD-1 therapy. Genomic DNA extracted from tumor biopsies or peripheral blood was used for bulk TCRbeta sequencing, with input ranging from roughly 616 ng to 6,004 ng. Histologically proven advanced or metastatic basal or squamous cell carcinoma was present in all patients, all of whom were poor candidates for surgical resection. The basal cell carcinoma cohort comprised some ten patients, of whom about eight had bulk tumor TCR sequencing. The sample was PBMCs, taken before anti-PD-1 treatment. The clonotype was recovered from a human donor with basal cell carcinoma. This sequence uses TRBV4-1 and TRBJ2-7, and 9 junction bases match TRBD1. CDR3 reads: CASSPTGQGTSYEQYF. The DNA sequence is TGCGCCAGCAGCCCCACCGGACAGGGGACGTCCTACGAGCAGTACTTC.